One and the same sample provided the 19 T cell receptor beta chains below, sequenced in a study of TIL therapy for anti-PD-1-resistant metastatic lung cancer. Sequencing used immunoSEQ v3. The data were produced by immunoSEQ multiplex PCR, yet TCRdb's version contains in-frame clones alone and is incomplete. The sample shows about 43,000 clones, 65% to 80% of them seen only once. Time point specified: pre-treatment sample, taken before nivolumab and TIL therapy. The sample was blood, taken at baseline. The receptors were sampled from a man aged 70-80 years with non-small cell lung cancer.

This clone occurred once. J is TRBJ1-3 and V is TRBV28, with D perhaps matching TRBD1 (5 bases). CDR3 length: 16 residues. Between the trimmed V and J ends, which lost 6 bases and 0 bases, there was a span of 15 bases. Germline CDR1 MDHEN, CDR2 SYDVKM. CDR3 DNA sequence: TGTGCCAGCAGACCTTCCGACAGTAACTCTGGAAACACCATATATTTT. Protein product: CASRPSDSNSGNTIYF.

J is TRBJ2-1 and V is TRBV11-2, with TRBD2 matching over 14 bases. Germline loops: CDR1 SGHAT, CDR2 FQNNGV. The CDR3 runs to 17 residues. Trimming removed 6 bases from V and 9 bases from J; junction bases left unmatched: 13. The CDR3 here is CASRSTSGRALTGEQFF. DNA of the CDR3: TGTGCCAGCAGATCGACTAGCGGGAGGGCCTTGACAGGTGAGCAGTTCTTC.

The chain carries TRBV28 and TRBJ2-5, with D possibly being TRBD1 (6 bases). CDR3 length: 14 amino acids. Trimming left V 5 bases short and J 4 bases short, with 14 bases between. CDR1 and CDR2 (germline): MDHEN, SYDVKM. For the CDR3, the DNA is TGTGCCAGCAGTAATGCAGGGGTAAGAGAGACCCAGTACTTC. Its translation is CASSNAGVRETQYF.

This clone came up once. As DNA, the CDR3 is TGTGCCAGCAGCGTCCGCGGGCGTATTAACGGGGAGCTGTTTTTT. Its translation is CASSVRGRINGELFF. The rearrangement links TRBV9 to TRBJ2-2; D may be TRBD2 (5 bases). Per germline, CDR1 SGDLS and CDR2 YYNGEE. The ends were cut back, 2 bases at V and 7 bases at J, with 15 bases in the middle. This CDR3 spans 15 amino acids.

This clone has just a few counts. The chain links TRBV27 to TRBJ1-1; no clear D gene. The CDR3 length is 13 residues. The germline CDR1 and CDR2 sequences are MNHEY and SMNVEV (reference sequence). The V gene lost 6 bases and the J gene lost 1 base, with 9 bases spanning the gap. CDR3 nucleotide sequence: TGTGCCAGCAGATGGACGGGGAACACTGAAGCTTTCTTT. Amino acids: CASRWTGNTEAFF.

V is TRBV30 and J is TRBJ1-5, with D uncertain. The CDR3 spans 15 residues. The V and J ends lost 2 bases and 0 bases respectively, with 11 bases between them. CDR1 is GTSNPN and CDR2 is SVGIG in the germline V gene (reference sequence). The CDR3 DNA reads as TGTGCCTGGAGTCGCGGCGAGGGTAGCAATCAGCCCCAGCATTTT. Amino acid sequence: CAWSRGEGSNQPQHF.

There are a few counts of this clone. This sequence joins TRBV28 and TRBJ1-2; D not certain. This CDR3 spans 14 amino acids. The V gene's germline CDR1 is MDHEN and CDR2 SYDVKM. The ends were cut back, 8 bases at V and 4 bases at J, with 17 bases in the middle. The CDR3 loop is CASVSFDTLYGYTF. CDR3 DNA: TGTGCCAGCGTAAGTTTTGACACGCTCTATGGCTACACCTTC.

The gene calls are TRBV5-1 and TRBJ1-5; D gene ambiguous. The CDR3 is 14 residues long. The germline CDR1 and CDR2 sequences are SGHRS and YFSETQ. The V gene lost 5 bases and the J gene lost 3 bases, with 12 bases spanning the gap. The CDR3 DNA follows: TGCGCCAGCAGAATCGACGGATTCAATCAGCCCCAGCATTTT. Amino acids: CASRIDGFNQPQHF.

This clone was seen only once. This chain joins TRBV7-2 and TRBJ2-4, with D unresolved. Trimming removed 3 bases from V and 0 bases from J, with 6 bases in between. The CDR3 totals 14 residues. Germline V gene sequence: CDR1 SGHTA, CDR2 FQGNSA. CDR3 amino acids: CASSLTEAKNIQYF. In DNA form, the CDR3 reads TGTGCCAGCAGCTTGACTGAAGCCAAAAACATTCAGTACTTC.

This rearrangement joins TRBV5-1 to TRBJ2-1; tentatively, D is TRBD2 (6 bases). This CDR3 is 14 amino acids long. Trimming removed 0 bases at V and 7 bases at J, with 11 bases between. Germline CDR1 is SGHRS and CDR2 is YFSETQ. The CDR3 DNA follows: TGCGCCAGCAGCTTGGGCCGGGAGAGTAATGAGCAGTTCTTC. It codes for CASSLGRESNEQFF. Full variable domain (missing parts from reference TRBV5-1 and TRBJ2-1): KAGVTQTPRYLIKTRGQQVTLSCSPISGHRSVSWYQQTPGQGLQFLFEYFSETQRNKGNFPGRFSGRQFSNSRSEMNVSTLELGDSALYLCASSLGRESNEQFFGPGTRLTVL.

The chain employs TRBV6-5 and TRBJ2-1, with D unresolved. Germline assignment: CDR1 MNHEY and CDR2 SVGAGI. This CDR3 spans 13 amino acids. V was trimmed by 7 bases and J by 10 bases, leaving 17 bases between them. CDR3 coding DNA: TGTGCCAGCAACAACTGGGAACAGACAGAGCAGTTCTTC. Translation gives CASNNWEQTEQFF.

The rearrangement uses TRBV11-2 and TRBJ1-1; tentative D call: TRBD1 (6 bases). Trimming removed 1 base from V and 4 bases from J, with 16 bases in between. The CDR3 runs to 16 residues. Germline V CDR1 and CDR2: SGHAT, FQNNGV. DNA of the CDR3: TGTGCCAGCAGCTTAGCACGGGGGGGCAAGAGCACTGAAGCTTTCTTT. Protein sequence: CASSLARGGKSTEAFF.

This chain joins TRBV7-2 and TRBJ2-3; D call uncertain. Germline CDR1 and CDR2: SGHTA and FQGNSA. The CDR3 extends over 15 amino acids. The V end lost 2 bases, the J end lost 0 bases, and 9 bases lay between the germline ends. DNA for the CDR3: TGTGCCAGCAGCTTAAGGGAAATTAGCACAGATACGCAGTATTTT. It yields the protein CASSLREISTDTQYF.

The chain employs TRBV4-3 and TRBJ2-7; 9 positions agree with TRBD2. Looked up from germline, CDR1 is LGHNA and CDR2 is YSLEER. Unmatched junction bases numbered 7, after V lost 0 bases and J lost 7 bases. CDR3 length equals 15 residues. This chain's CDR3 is CASSQEASGVGEQYF. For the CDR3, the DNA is TGCGCCAGCAGCCAAGAGGCTAGCGGGGTGGGGGAGCAGTACTTC.

The CDR3 coding sequence is TGTGCCAGCAGCCAAGTTTGGACAGCGTCCTACTATGGCTACACCTTC. Its protein product is CASSQVWTASYYGYTF. The chain couples TRBV14 to TRBJ1-2; D possibly corresponds to TRBD1 (6 bases). The CDR3 length is 16 residues. Per germline, CDR1 SGHDN and CDR2 FVKESK. V was clipped by 1 base and J by 3 bases, with 15 bases between them.

The CDR3 protein is CASSFEGDNEQFF. For the CDR3, the DNA is TGTGCCAGCAGCTTTGAAGGGGACAATGAGCAGTTCTTC. V is TRBV7-8 and J is TRBJ2-1, with D perhaps TRBD1 (5 bases). The CDR3 sequence is 13 residues long. Trimming shortened V by 3 bases and J by 5 bases, and 8 bases separated the two germline ends. Germline CDR1 SGHVS, CDR2 FQNEAQ. Complete variable domain (other parts from reference TRBV7-8 and TRBJ2-1): GAGVSQSPRYKVAKRGQDVALRCDPISGHVSLFWYQQALGQGPEFLTYFQNEAQLDKSGLPSDRFFAERPEGSVSTLKIQRTQQEDSAVYLCASSFEGDNEQFFGPGTRLTVL.

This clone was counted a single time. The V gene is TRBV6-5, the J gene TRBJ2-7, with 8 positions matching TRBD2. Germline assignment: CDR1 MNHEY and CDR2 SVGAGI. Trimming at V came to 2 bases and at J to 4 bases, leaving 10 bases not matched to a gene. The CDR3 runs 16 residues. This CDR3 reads CASSYPLGSGTYEQYF. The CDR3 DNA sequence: TGTGCCAGCAGTTACCCCCTTGGTAGCGGGACGTACGAGCAGTACTTC.

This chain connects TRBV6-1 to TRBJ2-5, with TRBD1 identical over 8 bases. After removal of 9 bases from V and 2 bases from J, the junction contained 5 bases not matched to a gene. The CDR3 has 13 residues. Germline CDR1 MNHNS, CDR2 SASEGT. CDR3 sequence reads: CASTRTGQETQYF. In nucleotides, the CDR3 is TGTGCCAGTACTCGGACAGGGCAAGAGACCCAGTACTTC.

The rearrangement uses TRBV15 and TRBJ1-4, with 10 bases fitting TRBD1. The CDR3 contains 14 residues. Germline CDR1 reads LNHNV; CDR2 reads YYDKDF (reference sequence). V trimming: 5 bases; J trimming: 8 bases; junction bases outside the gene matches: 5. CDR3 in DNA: TGTGCCACCAGCGCGGACAGGGGGTGGGAAAAACTGTTTTTT. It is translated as CATSADRGWEKLFF.